These T cell receptor beta chains were read from a single sample in a study of breast tumors, draining lymph nodes, adjacent tissues. TCRdb re-called the multiplex PCR reads with MiXCR, one entry per CDR3 protein. The data hold around 300,000 distinct CDR3 sequences, with 30% observed a single time. Input material: axillary lymph node tissue. The receptors were sampled from a female donor with breast cancer. Some clones in this sample may be carry-over from other donors' samples. Both conserved end residues are part of each CDR3. Each record gives: CDR3 length, clone size, V gene, D gene, J gene, CDR3 DNA, CDR3 protein. The D gene is left open where the match is weak. Expanded clones are given a class, and other clones once, few, many or no size at all.

length: 15; size: .; V: TRBV27; D: .; J: TRBJ2-7; DNA: TGTGCCAGCAGTCGGGGTACGGGAGAGGCCCGCGAGCAGTACTTC; CDR3: CASSRGTGEAREQYF
length: 11; size: many; V: TRBV7-2; D: .; J: TRBJ2-7; DNA: TGTGCCAGCAGCATGGCCTACGAGCAGTACTTC; CDR3: CASSMAYEQYF
length: 17; size: .; V: TRBV27; D: .; J: TRBJ1-6; DNA: TGTGCCAGCAGTTTATCGGCAGGCCCCAAATATAATTCACCCCTCCACTTT; CDR3: CASSLSAGPKYNSPLHF
length: 13; size: many; V: TRBV29-1; D: .; J: TRBJ1-2; DNA: TGCAGCGTTGAAGATCTTCGAGCCAATGGCTACACCTTC; CDR3: CSVEDLRANGYTF
length: 14; size: .; V: TRBV5-4; D: TRBD2; J: TRBJ2-1; DNA: TGTGCCAGCAGCCTTAGCGGGAGGAAAAATGAGCAGTTCTTC; CDR3: CASSLSGRKNEQFF
length: 15; size: .; V: TRBV28; D: .; J: TRBJ1-6; DNA: TGTGCCAGCACCCTTACAGGTTTCGGTAAGTCACCCCTCCACTTT; CDR3: CASTLTGFGKSPLHF
length: 17; size: many; V: TRBV11-2; D: TRBD2; J: TRBJ2-2; DNA: TGTGCCAGCAGCTTACCCAATGCGGGAGGGGGCACCGGGGAGCTGTTTTTT; CDR3: CASSLPNAGGGTGELFF
length: 11; size: many; V: TRBV24-1; D: .; J: TRBJ2-4; DNA: TGTGCCACCAGTGATAAAAACATTCAGTACTTC; CDR3: CATSDKNIQYF
length: 13; size: .; V: TRBV29-1; D: TRBD2; J: TRBJ2-7; DNA: TGCAGCGTTGGAGCGGGAGGAAGGAACGAGCAGTACTTC; CDR3: CSVGAGGRNEQYF
length: 11; size: many; V: TRBV6-5; D: .; J: TRBJ2-3; DNA: TGTGCCAGCAGTACCCTAGGTACGCAGTATTTT; CDR3: CASSTLGTQYF
length: 17; size: .; V: TRBV5-1; D: TRBD1; J: TRBJ2-1; DNA: TGTGCCAGCTCACCACTTGACAGGGGTGGGTCTGGTAATGAGCAGCTCTTC; CDR3: CASSPLDRGGSGNEQLF
length: 13; size: many; V: TRBV20-1; D: TRBD2; J: TRBJ2-5; DNA: TGCAGTGCCCACGGAGCGGGAGATGAGACCCAGTACTTC; CDR3: CSAHGAGDETQYF
length: 14; size: many; V: TRBV4-2; D: .; J: TRBJ2-2; DNA: TGTGCCAGCAGCCAAGATCTTATGGCTGGGGAGCTGTTTTTT; CDR3: CASSQDLMAGELFF
length: 15; size: many; V: TRBV12-3/TRBV12-4; D: TRBD2; J: TRBJ2-2; DNA: TGTGCCAGCAGCTCCGGGAGGAGAGTTACCGGGGAGCTGTTTTTT; CDR3: CASSSGRRVTGELFF
length: 14; size: many; V: TRBV7-2; D: .; J: TRBJ2-7; DNA: TGTGCCAGCAGCTTAAAGGGACCCTCCTACGAGCAGTACTTC; CDR3: CASSLKGPSYEQYF
length: 15; size: few; V: TRBV5-6; D: TRBD1; J: TRBJ2-2; DNA: TGTGCCAGCAGCTTGGGGACAGGGTTCAACGGGGAGCTGTTTTTT; CDR3: CASSLGTGFNGELFF
length: 13; size: .; V: TRBV29-1; D: .; J: TRBJ1-1; DNA: TGCAGCCCTACTCCAGGATTTGGCACTGAAGCTTTCTTT; CDR3: CSPTPGFGTEAFF
length: 12; size: .; V: TRBV10-3; D: .; J: TRBJ1-2; DNA: TGTGCCAGCAGTGTAGTGGAGTCTGGAAACACCTTC; CDR3: CASSVVESGNTF
length: 15; size: many; V: TRBV5-1; D: TRBD1; J: TRBJ1-6; DNA: TGCGCCAGCAGCTTGGACAGGGGGTTTAGTTCACCCCTCCACTTT; CDR3: CASSLDRGFSSPLHF
length: 15; size: many; V: TRBV9; D: .; J: TRBJ2-5; DNA: TGTGCCAGCAGCGTAGGGCCCTCAGGGTCAGAGACCCAGTACTTC; CDR3: CASSVGPSGSETQYF
length: 12; size: many; V: TRBV5-8; D: .; J: TRBJ1-5; DNA: TGTGCCAGCAGCTTACGGAACCAGCCCCAGCATTTT; CDR3: CASSLRNQPQHF
length: 15; size: .; V: TRBV2; D: TRBD1; J: TRBJ1-4; DNA: TGTGCCAGCAGCCTGGACGCAGGGGGGGATGAAAAACTGTTTTTT; CDR3: CASSLDAGGDEKLFF
length: 14; size: .; V: TRBV4-1; D: TRBD2; J: TRBJ2-7; DNA: TGCGCCAGCAGCCATTGGGCGGGAGGCTACGAGCAGTACTTC; CDR3: CASSHWAGGYEQYF
length: 16; size: many; V: TRBV7-9; D: TRBD1; J: TRBJ2-5; DNA: TGTGCCAGCAGCCTAAAATCGACAGGGGTACAAGAGACCCAGTACTTC; CDR3: CASSLKSTGVQETQYF
length: 13; size: .; V: TRBV6-5; D: .; J: TRBJ2-7; DNA: TGTGCCAGCACACACGAGGACCCCTACGAGCAGTACTTC; CDR3: CASTHEDPYEQYF
length: 19; size: many; V: TRBV11-3; D: TRBD2; J: TRBJ2-1; DNA: TGTGCCAGCAGCTTAGATTCAACTAGCGGGAGAGGTACCTACAATGAGCAGTTCTTC; CDR3: CASSLDSTSGRGTYNEQFF
length: 13; size: many; V: TRBV7-9; D: .; J: TRBJ2-7; DNA: TGTGCCAGCAGCTTGTGGGGTAACTACGAGCAGTACTTC; CDR3: CASSLWGNYEQYF
length: 14; size: .; V: TRBV30; D: .; J: TRBJ2-1; DNA: TGTGCCTGGAGGGGACTGGCCGCGTACAATGAGCAGTTCTTC; CDR3: CAWRGLAAYNEQFF
length: 16; size: many; V: TRBV6-2/TRBV6-3; D: TRBD1; J: TRBJ1-5; DNA: TGTGCCAGCAGTTACATAGGACAGGGATTCTCGCAGCCCCAGCATTTT; CDR3: CASSYIGQGFSQPQHF
length: 14; size: .; V: TRBV12-3/TRBV12-4; D: .; J: TRBJ2-1; DNA: TGTGCCAGCAGTTCGAGTGCCCGGGACATTGAGCAGTTCTTC; CDR3: CASSSSARDIEQFF
length: 16; size: few; V: TRBV3-1; D: TRBD1; J: TRBJ2-1; DNA: TGTGCCAGCAGCCAAGATAGAAACAGGGGGTATGGAGAGCAGTTCTTC; CDR3: CASSQDRNRGYGEQFF
length: 10; size: .; V: TRBV12-3/TRBV12-4; D: .; J: TRBJ1-1; DNA: TGTGCCAGCGAGGCCGACGAAGCTTTCTTT; CDR3: CASEADEAFF
length: 14; size: .; V: TRBV20-1; D: TRBD1; J: TRBJ2-7; DNA: TGCAGTGCTCAGACAGGGGCCGACTTATCCGAGCAGTACTTC; CDR3: CSAQTGADLSEQYF
length: 10; size: many; V: TRBV30; D: .; J: TRBJ1-2; DNA: TGTGCCTGGAATCATCTAGGCTACACCTTC; CDR3: CAWNHLGYTF
length: 14; size: many; V: TRBV12-3/TRBV12-4; D: .; J: TRBJ1-5; DNA: TGTGCCAGCAGGCGCGACAGCCTTAATCAGCCCCAGCATTTT; CDR3: CASRRDSLNQPQHF
length: 16; size: .; V: TRBV20-1; D: TRBD2; J: TRBJ2-1; DNA: TGCAGTGCTAGAGACCAACTAGCGCCGGATACAGATACGCAGTTCTTC; CDR3: CSARDQLAPDTDTQFF
length: 15; size: once; V: TRBV5-1; D: .; J: TRBJ1-1; DNA: TGCGCCAGCAGCGTGGGTGGGGTCGCGAACACTGAAGCTTTCTTT; CDR3: CASSVGGVANTEAFF
length: 14; size: .; V: TRBV2; D: .; J: TRBJ1-1; DNA: TGTGCCAGCAGTGAGGTCACCCTCGGGACTGAAGCTTTCTTT; CDR3: CASSEVTLGTEAFF
length: 14; size: many; V: TRBV10-2; D: TRBD2; J: TRBJ2-7; DNA: TGCGCCAGCAGGGGACTAGCGGGAGTAACCGAGCAGTACTTC; CDR3: CASRGLAGVTEQYF
length: 18; size: many; V: TRBV7-9; D: TRBD1; J: TRBJ2-7; DNA: TGTGCCAGCAGCTTATTCGACAGGGGCGCCTTCCCCTCCTACGAGCAGTACTTC; CDR3: CASSLFDRGAFPSYEQYF
length: 15; size: .; V: TRBV9; D: .; J: TRBJ1-2; DNA: TGTGCCAGCAGCGCAGCCCAAATAAGGGGGGTTGGCTACACCTTC; CDR3: CASSAAQIRGVGYTF
length: 15; size: many; V: TRBV14; D: .; J: TRBJ2-3; DNA: TGTGCCAGCAGCCAAGATCTGGCCACTCCAGATACGCAGTATTTT; CDR3: CASSQDLATPDTQYF
length: 13; size: many; V: TRBV29-1; D: TRBD1; J: TRBJ1-1; DNA: TGCAGCGTTGAAGTGAAGACCAGGGGGTTAACTTTCTTT; CDR3: CSVEVKTRGLTFF
length: 16; size: .; V: TRBV20-1; D: TRBD2; J: TRBJ2-1; DNA: TGCAGTGCTTCACCGGGACTAGCGGGAGTACCCAATGAGCAGTTCTTC; CDR3: CSASPGLAGVPNEQFF
length: 12; size: .; V: TRBV28; D: .; J: TRBJ1-3; DNA: TGTGCCAGCAGTTTACCCGGAAACACCATATATTTT; CDR3: CASSLPGNTIYF
length: 14; size: many; V: TRBV7-9; D: TRBD1; J: TRBJ1-2; DNA: TGTGCCAGCAGCACACAGGGGGCGAACTATGGCTACACCTTC; CDR3: CASSTQGANYGYTF
length: 15; size: many; V: TRBV7-8; D: .; J: TRBJ2-1; DNA: TGTGCCAGCAGCTTGGCGGCTTCTAGTCAATTAGAGCAGTTCTTC; CDR3: CASSLAASSQLEQFF
length: 13; size: many; V: TRBV13; D: .; J: TRBJ1-5; DNA: TGTGCCAGCAGCTTAGGGCGGGGTCAGCCCCAGCATTTT; CDR3: CASSLGRGQPQHF
length: 16; size: .; V: TRBV7-6; D: .; J: TRBJ1-4; DNA: TGTGCCAGCAGCTTAGCGCCTGTGACAGGAAATGAAAAACCGGTTTTT; CDR3: CASSLAPVTGNEKPVF
length: 15; size: many; V: TRBV20-1; D: .; J: TRBJ2-3; DNA: TGCAGTGCAAGTACTATCGCGGGACGCACAGATACGCAGTATTTT; CDR3: CSASTIAGRTDTQYF
length: 10; size: few; V: TRBV28; D: .; J: TRBJ1-3; DNA: TGTGCCAGCGGACGAAACACCATATATTTT; CDR3: CASGRNTIYF
length: 14; size: few; V: TRBV29-1; D: TRBD1; J: TRBJ1-1; DNA: TGCAGCGTTGACAAGACAGGGATGAACACTGAAGCTTTCTTT; CDR3: CSVDKTGMNTEAFF
length: 12; size: many; V: TRBV19; D: .; J: TRBJ1-3; DNA: TGTGCCAGCCGCCGCCCTGGAAACACCATATATTTT; CDR3: CASRRPGNTIYF
length: 17; size: many; V: TRBV5-6; D: .; J: TRBJ1-3; DNA: TGTGCCAGCAGCTTGGCCCCGCGTAAGCACTCTGGAAACACCATATATTTT; CDR3: CASSLAPRKHSGNTIYF
length: 15; size: .; V: TRBV6-1; D: .; J: TRBJ2-3; DNA: TGTGCCAGCTTTTCAACGGATCCCTTCACAGATACGCAGTATTTT; CDR3: CASFSTDPFTDTQYF
length: 15; size: many; V: TRBV19; D: .; J: TRBJ1-5; DNA: TGTGCCAGTAGTATCTTAGCGGGTATTAATCAGCCCCAGCATTTT; CDR3: CASSILAGINQPQHF
length: 13; size: few; V: TRBV18; D: .; J: TRBJ2-2; DNA: TGTGCCAGCTCACCACAGAACACCGGGGAGCTGTTTTTT; CDR3: CASSPQNTGELFF
length: 14; size: .; V: TRBV18; D: .; J: TRBJ2-7; DNA: TGTGCCAGCTCACCTACCACCAGCTCCTACGAGCAGTACTTC; CDR3: CASSPTTSSYEQYF
length: 12; size: many; V: TRBV20-1; D: .; J: TRBJ2-7; DNA: TGCAGTGCTATACCGACAGGCTACGAGCAGTACTTC; CDR3: CSAIPTGYEQYF
length: 11; size: .; V: TRBV20-1; D: .; J: TRBJ2-7; DNA: TGCAGTGCTTCCGACCCGGGGGAGCAGTACTTC; CDR3: CSASDPGEQYF